A single sample is the source of the 2 T cell receptor beta chains below, sequenced in a study of blood T cell repertoires in COVID-19. The method was immunoSEQ multiplex PCR; TCRdb's version includes in-frame clones alone and lacks a portion of them. The sample gives roughly 150,000 clones, roughly nine tenths of which show up once; less than 6.5% is in the top ten. Material for sequencing was peripheral blood. These receptors all come from a human donor in a cohort sampled during active COVID-19.

V usage is TRBV14 and J usage is TRBJ2-7; weak D call: TRBD2 (5 bases). Trimming took off 2 bases at V and 9 bases at J, with 14 bases between the two ends. This CDR3 comprises 13 residues. Germline V gene sequence: CDR1 SGHDN, CDR2 FVKESK. CDR3 amino acids: CASSQKQPGMQYF. CDR3 in DNA: TGTGCCAGCAGCCAAAAACAACCGGGGATGCAGTACTTC.

The V and J genes are TRBV2 and TRBJ1-5; maybe TRBD1 (6 bases). V was shortened by 7 bases and J by 5 bases, with 30 bases between the two germline ends. This CDR3 contains 19 residues. Germline CDR1 is SNHLY and CDR2 is FYNNEI. The CDR3 reads CASITGGAGAGVRDQPQHF. Here the CDR3 DNA reads TGTGCCAGCATCACAGGAGGGGCGGGGGCCGGGGTGCGGGATCAGCCCCAGCATTTT.